This T cell receptor (beta chain) was identified during a study of shared clonotypes between healthy human individuals. TCRdb keeps only in-frame clones here, not all; method: immunoSEQ multiplex PCR. The profile shows 2 million to 3 million clones, roughly 93% of them singletons. CDR1 and CDR2 (germline): SGHDN, FVKESK. The V end was cut by 4 bases, the J end by 9 bases, with 16 bases between. The CDR3 is 13 amino acids. The sequence came from a man younger than 35 in good health. Some clones in this sample may be carry-over from other donors' samples. The chain uses TRBV14 and TRBJ2-7; weak D call: TRBD2 (5 bases). The sample taken for sequencing was naive CD4+ T cells from PBMCs. Subset of the sample: CD45RA+ positively selected. This CDR3 is CASSPPGLAPQYF. DNA of the CDR3: TGTGCCAGCAGCCCCCCCGGACTGGCGCCGCAGTACTTC.